This paragraph reports one TCR beta chain. Antigen specificity is unknown. This sample is part of a study of vaccination and CD4 T cells after COVID-19. Overall study: The convalescents comprised six males and four females, two of them Hispanic. Study results and limitations: The cohort comprised relatively few convalescent patients, and no early post-infection timepoints were analyzed. Spike mono-reactivity marked 304 of 307 vaccine-specific clones in convalescent patients.

The germline CDR1 and CDR2 sequences are KGHDR and SFDVKD. This CDR3 comprises 13 residues. V lost 7 bases, J lost 4 bases, and 3 bases stayed unmatched. Treatment specified: approximately 11-day PBMC culture with coronavirus spike peptide pools or control peptides (ViraFEST assay). Sequencing of cultured CD4+ T cell DNA used the Oncomine TCR Beta short-read assay. One entry per CDR3 protein, called by TCRdb with MiXCR from the PCR reads. The table records about 15,000 distinct CDR3 sequences, about 40% of them present only once. Sequencing was done on a sample of cultured CD4+ T cells from blood. This receptor was obtained from a human donor with COVID-19. This rearrangement joins TRBV24-1 to TRBJ2-5, with 9 bases that match TRBD1. This CDR3 reads CATRGQGGETQYF. DNA for the CDR3: TGTGCCACCAGGGGACAGGGAGGAGAGACCCAGTACTTC.